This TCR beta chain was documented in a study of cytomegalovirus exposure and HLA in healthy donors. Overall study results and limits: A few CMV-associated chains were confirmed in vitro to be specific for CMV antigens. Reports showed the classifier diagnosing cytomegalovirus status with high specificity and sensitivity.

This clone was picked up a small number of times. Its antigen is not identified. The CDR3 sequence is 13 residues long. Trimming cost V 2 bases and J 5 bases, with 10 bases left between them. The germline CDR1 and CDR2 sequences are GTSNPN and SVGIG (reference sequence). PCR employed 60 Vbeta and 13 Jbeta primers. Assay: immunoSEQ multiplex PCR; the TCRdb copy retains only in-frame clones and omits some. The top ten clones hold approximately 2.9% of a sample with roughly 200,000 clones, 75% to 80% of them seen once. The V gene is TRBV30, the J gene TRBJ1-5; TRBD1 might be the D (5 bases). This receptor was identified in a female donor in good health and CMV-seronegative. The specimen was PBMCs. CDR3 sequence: CAWSLGLYQPQHF. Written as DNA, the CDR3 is TGTGCCTGGAGTCTGGGGCTTTATCAGCCCCAGCATTTT.